This record looks at one TCR beta chain sequence and its context. The germline V gene has CDR1 SNHLY and CDR2 FYNNEI. There are 16 residues in the CDR3. V lost 6 bases, J lost 1 base, and 7 bases stayed unmatched. Assay: immunoSEQ multiplex PCR; the TCRdb copy retains only in-frame clones and omits some. The table has some 140,000 clones, 79% seen once. This entry comes from a study of blood T cell repertoires in COVID-19. A Seattle source enrolled patients during active infection and followed them longitudinally. The chain carries TRBV2 and TRBJ1-5; 9 nucleotides agree with TRBD1. This sequence was found in a woman aged 70-85 years with COVID-19, enrolled during active disease. Input material: peripheral blood. The CDR3 reads CASRPDRGVSNQPQHF. The CDR3 coding sequence is TGTGCCAGCAGACCCGACAGGGGGGTCAGCAATCAGCCCCAGCATTTT.